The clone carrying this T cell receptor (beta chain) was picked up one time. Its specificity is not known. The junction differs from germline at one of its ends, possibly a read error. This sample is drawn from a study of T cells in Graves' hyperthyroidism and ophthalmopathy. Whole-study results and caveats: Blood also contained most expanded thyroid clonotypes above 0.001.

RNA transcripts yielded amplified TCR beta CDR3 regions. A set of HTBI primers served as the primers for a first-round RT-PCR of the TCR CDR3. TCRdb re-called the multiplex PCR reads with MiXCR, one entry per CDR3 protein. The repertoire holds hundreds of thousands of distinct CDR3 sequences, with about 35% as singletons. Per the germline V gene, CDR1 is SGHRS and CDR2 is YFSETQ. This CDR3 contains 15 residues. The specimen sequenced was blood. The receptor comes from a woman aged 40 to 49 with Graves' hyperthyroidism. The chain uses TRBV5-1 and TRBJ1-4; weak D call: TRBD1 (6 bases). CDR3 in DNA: TGCGCCAGCAGCTTCCCGGACAGAGGAAATGGAAAACTGTTTTTT. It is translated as CASSFPDRGNGKLFF. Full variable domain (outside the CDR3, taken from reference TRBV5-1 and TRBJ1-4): KAGVTQTPRYLIKTRGQQVTLSCSPISGHRSVSWYQQTPGQGLQFLFEYFSETQRNKGNFPGRFSGRQFSNSRSEMNVSTLELGDSALYLCASSFPDRGNGKLFFGSGTQLSVL.